One TCR beta chain is described in this entry. Its antigen is not known. CDR3 size: 16 residues. From germline, CDR1 is MNHEY and CDR2 SMNVEV (reference sequence). V gave up 5 bases and J gave up 3 bases; unmatched junction bases: 8. This sample is part of a study of cytomegalovirus exposure and HLA in healthy donors. Regarding the study as a whole: CMV serostatus was the only immune exposure information that was available.

PCR primers comprised 60 Vbeta and 13 Jbeta primers. Profiling relied on immunoSEQ multiplex PCR, and the TCRdb table lists in-frame clones only, not all of them. Here the sample spans more than 150,000 clones, roughly 88% being singletons. The chain combines TRBV27 with TRBJ2-2; 8 bases match TRBD1. The origin of this receptor is a girl under 10 years old in good health and CMV-seropositive. Sequencing was carried out using PBMCs. CDR3 bases: TGTGCCAGCAGTATGGGGACAGGAACTTACACCGGGGAGCTGTTTTTT. It specifies CASSMGTGTYTGELFF.